The present T cell receptor beta chain was sequenced within a study of shared clonotypes between healthy human individuals. For this clone: Its antigen remains unknown.

The V end lost 1 base, the J end lost 3 bases, and 7 bases lay between the germline ends. Germline V gene sequence: CDR1 SGHTA, CDR2 FQGNSA. This CDR3 is 13 amino acids long. The study, taken as a whole, reports: Clonotypes shared by all four donors outscored non-shared clonotypes in generation probability. In a few donors, around 4.5% of naive CD4 clonotypes appeared in common.

TCRdb's copy holds only in-frame clones and misses some; the assay was immunoSEQ multiplex PCR. The sample records roughly 2 million clones, around 95% being singletons. The J gene is TRBJ2-7, the V gene TRBV7-2; D ambiguous. Sequencing was performed on naive CD4+ T cells sorted from blood. This sample's subset: CD45RA+ positively selected. This receptor was identified in a man between 18 and 35 years old in good health. CDR3 amino acids: CASSLDWNYEQYF. DNA for the CDR3: TGTGCCAGCAGCTTAGACTGGAACTACGAGCAGTACTTC. Filled out from reference TRBV7-2 and TRBJ2-7, the complete variable domain reads GAGVSQSPSNKVTEKGKDVELRCDPISGHTALYWYRQSLGQGLEFLIYFQGNSAPDKSGLPSDRFSAERTGGSVSTLTIQRTQQEDSAVYLCASSLDWNYEQYFGPGTRLTVT.